This entry lists 21 T cell receptor beta chains sequenced from one sample in a study of Ad26.COV2.S vaccination and SARS-CoV-2 variants. Profiled with immunoSEQ multiplex PCR; TCRdb holds only in-frame clones, not every one. The sample yields roughly 450,000 clones, 80% to 95% seen once. Sample treatment: around 19 received Ad26.COV2.S at low or high dose, single or two shots; about 5 received placebo; per-sample allocation not given. Sampling was done on day 63 after the first vaccine or placebo injection. The sequencing used peripheral blood, collected in a trial of Ad26.COV2.S vaccine versus placebo. Source of these receptors: a person between 18 and 65 years old who received the Ad26.COV2.S COVID-19 vaccine or a placebo.

This chain links TRBV19 with TRBJ2-1; 7 positions match TRBD1. From germline, CDR1 is LNHDA and CDR2 SQIVND (reference sequence). J was trimmed by 2 bases and V by 4 bases; bases with no gene match: 5. The CDR3 is 15 residues long. The CDR3 DNA reads TGTGCCAGTAGTAGCCGGCAGGGGGCCTACAATGAGCAGTTCTTC. It is translated as CASSSRQGAYNEQFF.

In its sample, this clone was seen a few times. The V and J genes are TRBV13 and TRBJ2-2, with 7 bases that match TRBD2. The CDR3 totals 13 residues. Germline V gene lookup returns CDR1 PRHDT and CDR2 FYEKMQ (reference sequence). V lost 5 bases to trimming and J lost 6 bases; unmatched junction nucleotides: 3. The CDR3 DNA reads TGTGCCAGCAGCGTTAGCGGGCCCGGGGAGCTGTTTTTT. Residues: CASSVSGPGELFF. Filled out from reference TRBV13 and TRBJ2-2, the complete variable domain reads AAGVIQSPRHLIKEKRETATLKCYPIPRHDTVYWYQQGPGQDPQFLISFYEKMQSDKGSIPDRFSAQQFSDYHSELNMSSLELGDSALYFCASSVSGPGELFFGEGSRLTVL.

V usage is TRBV11-2 and J usage is TRBJ2-7; no firm D call. V shed 3 bases and J shed 7 bases, with 10 bases lying between them. Germline V gene data show CDR1 as SGHAT and CDR2 as FQNNGV. This CDR3 contains 12 residues. The CDR3 protein is CASSLLGNEQYF. Written as DNA, the CDR3 is TGTGCCAGCAGCTTGCTAGGGAATGAGCAGTACTTC.

V usage is TRBV5-5 and J usage is TRBJ1-1; weak D call: TRBD1 (5 bases). The germline V and J ends were trimmed by 0 bases and 8 bases, with 11 bases remaining between them. In germline, CDR1 is SGHKS, CDR2 YYEKEE (reference sequence). The CDR3 is made up of 13 amino acids. The CDR3 DNA follows: TGTGCCAGCAGCTTGGTTGGGGGTCGGGAAGCTTTCTTT. Translating gives CASSLVGGREAFF.

The V call is TRBV5-6, the J call TRBJ1-5; the match to TRBD1 covers 7 bases. The junction had 8 bases not matched to a gene; V was cut back by 2 bases and J by 0 bases. The CDR3 has 17 residues. CDR1 and CDR2 from the germline V gene are SGHDT and YYEEEE. DNA for the CDR3: TGTGCCAGCAGCTTTAGAGGGGACAGAAATAGCAATCAGCCCCAGCATTTT. This translates into CASSFRGDRNSNQPQHF.

The chain links TRBV11-2 to TRBJ2-7, with 10 bases fitting TRBD2. After removal of 3 bases from V and 6 bases from J, the junction contained 14 bases not matched to a gene. Germline values: CDR1 SGHAT, CDR2 FQNNGV. This CDR3 comprises 17 residues. The CDR3 protein is CASSFSGAGGPSLEQYF. In DNA form, the CDR3 reads TGTGCCAGCAGCTTCTCAGGAGCGGGAGGGCCCTCCCTCGAGCAGTACTTC.

The J gene is TRBJ2-2, the V gene TRBV7-2; no definite D call. Germline assignment: CDR1 SGHTA and CDR2 FQGNSA. V gave up 0 bases and J gave up 7 bases, with 6 bases separating them. This CDR3 is 13 amino acids long. The DNA of the CDR3 is TGTGCCAGCAGCTTAGCAAGTGGCGGGGAGCTGTTTTTT. Amino acids: CASSLASGGELFF.

This chain connects TRBV11-2 to TRBJ1-3; weak D call: TRBD1 (5 bases). CDR3 length equals 13 residues. The germline gives CDR1 SGHAT, CDR2 FQNNGV. The ends were cut back, 8 bases at V and 3 bases at J, with 11 bases in the middle. CDR3 loop: CASHLQGGNTIYF. The CDR3 nucleotides are TGTGCCAGCCACTTGCAGGGTGGAAACACCATATATTTT.

The rearrangement uses TRBV20-1 and TRBJ2-3; D not resolved. V was pared by 3 bases and J by 0 bases, with 19 bases between. This CDR3 spans 17 amino acids. Germline CDR1 DFQATT, CDR2 SNEGSKA (reference sequence). CDR3 protein: CSASLARMLTSTDTQYF. For the CDR3, the DNA is TGCAGTGCTAGTTTGGCAAGAATGTTAACCAGCACAGATACGCAGTATTTT.

The chain joins TRBV6-5 to TRBJ2-2, with 7 bases identical to TRBD1. Germline CDR1 and CDR2: MNHEY and SVGAGI. This CDR3 has 13 amino acids. The V segment lost 5 bases and the J segment 7 bases; nucleotides outside the gene matches: 4. Written as DNA, the CDR3 is TGTGCCAGCAGTCGGACAGGATTCGGGGAGCTGTTTTTT. Protein sequence: CASSRTGFGELFF.

The chain recombines TRBV5-6 with TRBJ2-2, with D possibly being TRBD1 or TRBD2 (5 bases each). Germline-derived CDR1 and CDR2 are SGHDT and YYEEEE. V lost 4 bases, J lost 1 base, and 11 bases lay in between. CDR3 size: 15 residues. The CDR3 is CASSRGTGNTGELFF. CDR3 DNA sequence: TGTGCCAGCAGCCGTGGGACCGGGAACACCGGGGAGCTGTTTTTT.

This clone was seen once. Here the CDR3 DNA reads TGTGCCAGCAGCCCCTGGGTGAGCGGGAGGCTTAATGAGCAGTTCTTC. This sequence encodes CASSPWVSGRLNEQFF. This rearrangement joins TRBV6-2 or TRBV6-3 to TRBJ2-1; 9 bases align to TRBD2. V lost 6 bases to trimming and J lost 7 bases; unmatched junction nucleotides: 13. The germline CDR1 and CDR2 sequences are MNHEY and SVGEGT. The CDR3 is made up of 16 amino acids.

The chain carries TRBV6-2 or TRBV6-3 and TRBJ2-3; either TRBD1 or TRBD2 may fit D (5 bases each). The V end lost 6 bases, the J end lost 6 bases, and 19 bases lay between the germline ends. The germline CDR1 and CDR2 sequences are MNHEY and SVGEGT. This CDR3 is 15 amino acids long. The chain's CDR3 is CASSGRDEVWDTQYF. Written as DNA, the CDR3 is TGTGCCAGCAGCGGACGGGACGAGGTCTGGGATACGCAGTATTTT.

This chain uses TRBV18 with TRBJ2-7, with no clear D. CDR1 is KGHSH and CDR2 is LQKENI in the germline V gene. V was cut by 2 bases and J by 2 bases, with 7 bases left in between. CDR3 size: 13 residues. CDR3 in DNA: TGTGCCAGCTCACCATTCGCCCCCTACGAGCAGTACTTC. Its protein product is CASSPFAPYEQYF.

The rearrangement joins TRBV2 to TRBJ1-4, with a tentative D call TRBD1 (5 bases). Trimming took 3 bases from V and 0 from J, leaving 17 bases between them. The length of the CDR3 is 18 residues. CDR1 and CDR2 from the germline V gene are SNHLY and FYNNEI. The CDR3 nucleotides read TGTGCCAGCAGTGAGATGGCAGGGCTGACTGCAACTAATGAAAAACTGTTTTTT. As protein: CASSEMAGLTATNEKLFF.

This sequence joins TRBV4-3 and TRBJ1-1; D unclear. The CDR3 has 16 amino acids. The germline V gene encodes CDR1 LGHNA and CDR2 YSLEER. V gave up 0 bases and J gave up 5 bases, with 16 bases separating them. The CDR3 spells CASSQDFTSEGTEAFF. In DNA form, the CDR3 reads TGCGCCAGCAGCCAAGATTTTACGAGCGAAGGGACTGAAGCTTTCTTT.

The rearrangement links TRBV6-5 to TRBJ1-2; D is perhaps TRBD1 (6 bases). V was trimmed by 4 bases and J by 1 base, leaving 13 bases between them. The CDR3 is 15 residues long. From germline, CDR1 is MNHEY and CDR2 SVGAGI. The CDR3 reads CASSLGPQGNYGYTF. The CDR3 nucleotides are TGTGCCAGCAGTTTAGGGCCACAGGGTAACTATGGCTACACCTTC.

The table lists this clone with a count of one. The chain is built from TRBV11-2 and TRBJ2-1, with 8 bases aligning to TRBD1. In germline, CDR1 is SGHAT, CDR2 FQNNGV. With 4 bases clipped from V and 8 bases from J, the junction kept 13 bases outside the gene matches. The CDR3 has 16 residues. CDR3 nucleotides: TGTGCCAGCAGCTCACTAAGGGGACAGGCTTACGATGAGCAGTTCTTC. This encodes CASSSLRGQAYDEQFF.

V usage is TRBV5-1 and J usage is TRBJ1-1; D call uncertain. V was cut by 8 bases and J by 5 bases, with 13 bases left in between. CDR1 SGHRS and CDR2 YFSETQ come from the germline V gene. This CDR3 is built from 12 residues. CDR3 DNA sequence: TGCGCCAGTAAAGACTTAGATACTGAAGCTTTCTTT. Translation: CASKDLDTEAFF.

This clone appeared once. The chain has TRBV6-2 or TRBV6-3 and TRBJ2-1, with D tentatively TRBD1 (5 bases). V was cut by 2 bases and J by 8 bases, with 25 bases left in between. Germline loops: CDR1 MNHEY, CDR2 SVGEGT. This CDR3 has 18 amino acids. The CDR3 is CASSYQIFADNSYDEQFF. In DNA form, the CDR3 reads TGTGCCAGCAGTTACCAGATTTTCGCGGACAACTCCTATGATGAGCAGTTCTTC.

The chain is built from TRBV29-1 and TRBJ2-7; the match to TRBD2 covers 8 bases. V lost 6 bases, J lost 2 bases, and 6 bases stayed unmatched. The germline V gene has CDR1 SQVTM and CDR2 ANQGSEA. The CDR3 has 13 residues. As DNA, the CDR3 is TGCAGCGTCCTGGTGACTAGCGCCTACGAGCAGTACTTC. Encoded protein: CSVLVTSAYEQYF.